The subject of this entry is one TCR beta chain. These data come from a study of technical replicates of blood from a few donors. Method: immunoSEQ multiplex PCR; TCRdb's copy keeps in-frame clones and lacks some. This repertoire shows around 80,000 clones, around 94% found once; its top ten account for around 0.37%. This CDR3 has 16 residues. The germline V gene encodes CDR1 SGHTA and CDR2 FQGNSA. Trimming left V 4 bases short and J 5 bases short, with 20 bases between. The sequenced material came from T cells isolated from PBMCs. The chain links TRBV7-2 to TRBJ2-5; TRBD2 is a possible D gene (5 bases). The receptor comes from a human donor in good health. The CDR3 DNA follows: TGTGCCAGCAGCTCGCGAGGGCGCCAATCGGGGGAGACCCAGTACTTC. It codes for CASSSRGRQSGETQYF.